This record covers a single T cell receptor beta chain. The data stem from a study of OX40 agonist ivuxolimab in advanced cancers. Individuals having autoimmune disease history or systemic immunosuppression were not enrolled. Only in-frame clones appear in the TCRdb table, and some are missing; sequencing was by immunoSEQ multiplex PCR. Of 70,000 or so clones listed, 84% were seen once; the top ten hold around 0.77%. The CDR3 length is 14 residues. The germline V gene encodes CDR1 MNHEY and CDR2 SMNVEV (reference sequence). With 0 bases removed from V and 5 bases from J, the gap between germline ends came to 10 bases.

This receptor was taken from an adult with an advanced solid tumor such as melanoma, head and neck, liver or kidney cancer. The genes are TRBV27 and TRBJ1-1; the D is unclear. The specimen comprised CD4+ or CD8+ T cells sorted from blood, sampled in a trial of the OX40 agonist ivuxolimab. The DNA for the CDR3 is TGTGCCAGCAGTTTATCCTGGGAGATAACTGAAGCTTTCTTT. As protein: CASSLSWEITEAFF.